These 15 T cell receptor beta chains were all obtained from the same sample, sequenced in a study of CD4 T cells in relation to SARS-CoV-2 and coronaviruses. The unexposed donors gave CD4+ T cells in about 2010-2019, prior to COVID-19. After roughly ten days of culture, CD4+ T cells were isolated. These receptors are not linked to any known antigen. Repertoires were generated with immunoSEQ multiplex PCR, while TCRdb's copy carries only in-frame clones and drops some. The sample has more than 20,000 clones, about 81% seen once. Sequencing was done on a sample of CD4+ T cells from PBMCs, cultured in vitro. The source is a human donor in good health.

This CDR3 is CASSPYPQDTEAFF. CDR3 DNA: TGTGCCAGCAGCCCCTATCCACAGGACACTGAAGCTTTCTTT. The chain recombines TRBV3-1 (or the pseudogene TRBV3-2) with TRBJ1-1, with TRBD1 as a possible D gene (5 bases). The germline CDR1 and CDR2 sequences are LGHDT and YNNKEL (reference sequence). This CDR3 is 14 amino acids long. Trimming shortened V by 4 bases and J by 3 bases, and 12 bases separated the two germline ends.

V gene TRBV18 combines with J gene TRBJ1-1, with TRBD1 matching 9 bases. CDR3 length: 14 amino acids. Trimming cost V 4 bases and J 4 bases; bases outside gene matches: 4. CDR1 and CDR2 (germline): KGHSH, LQKENI. As DNA, the CDR3 is TGTGCCAGCTCACTACAGGGGGCGGCCACTGAAGCTTTCTTT. Residues: CASSLQGAATEAFF.

This clone was picked up a small number of times. The chain joins TRBV5-1 to TRBJ2-2; the match to TRBD1 covers 7 bases. V gave up 7 bases and J gave up 1 base; unmatched junction bases: 10. Per germline, CDR1 SGHRS and CDR2 YFSETQ. The CDR3 is 16 amino acids. The CDR3 DNA reads TGCGCCAGCCTCCGGGACAGCCTACGGAACACCGGGGAGCTGTTTTTT. Protein: CASLRDSLRNTGELFF.

The chain couples TRBV4-3 to TRBJ2-2; 16 bases are a match to TRBD2. The CDR3 length is 17 residues. From germline, CDR1 is LGHNA and CDR2 YSLEER. After removal of 4 bases from V and 7 bases from J, the junction contained 6 bases not matched to a gene. The DNA for the CDR3 is TGCGCCAGCAGCCGCGGGACTAGCGGGGGGGCGGGCGGGGAGCTGTTTTTT. It specifies CASSRGTSGGAGGELFF.

This chain connects TRBV27 to TRBJ2-7, with TRBD2 identical over 7 bases. In germline, CDR1 is MNHEY, CDR2 SMNVEV (reference sequence). V lost 0 bases and J lost 0; bases outside the gene matches: 5. The CDR3 contains 16 residues. CDR3 coding DNA: TGTGCCAGCAGTTTATCGGGAGGGTTCAGCTCCTACGAGCAGTACTTC. Translation: CASSLSGGFSSYEQYF.

The chain joins TRBV6-5 to TRBJ2-5; D possibly corresponds to TRBD1 (7 bases). Germline CDR1 is MNHEY and CDR2 is SVGAGI. Trimming removed 5 bases at V and 6 bases at J, with 19 bases between. The CDR3 sequence is 15 residues long. The CDR3 region is CASSPGQVRGKTQYF. The CDR3 nucleotides are TGTGCCAGCAGTCCAGGACAGGTTCGGGGGAAGACCCAGTACTTC.

The V call is TRBV4-3, the J call TRBJ2-1; maybe TRBD2 (6 bases). Trimming left V 4 bases short and J 5 bases short, with 15 bases between. CDR3 length: 15 residues. CDR1 LGHNA and CDR2 YSLEER come from the germline V gene. The DNA for the CDR3 is TGCGCCAGCAGCCTAGAGCGGGCTACACACAATGAGCAGTTCTTC. It codes for CASSLERATHNEQFF.

V usage is TRBV6-5 and J usage is TRBJ2-3; 10 bases are a match to TRBD1. This CDR3 has 14 amino acids. Germline loops: CDR1 MNHEY, CDR2 SVGAGI. With V trimmed by 10 bases and J by 4 bases, 8 bases remained unmatched. CDR3 protein: CATLRDRGPDTQYF. CDR3 DNA sequence: TGTGCCACCCTCCGGGACAGGGGCCCAGATACGCAGTATTTT.

The V and J genes are TRBV4-3 and TRBJ2-2, with 7 bases aligning to TRBD2. CDR1 is LGHNA, CDR2 YSLEER, per germline. This CDR3 is built from 17 residues. The V gene end was trimmed by 0 bases and the J gene end by 3 bases; junction bases not matched to a gene: 7. The CDR3, as DNA: TGCGCCAGCAGCCAAGAATTCGGGGGAGGGTACACCGGGGAGCTGTTTTTT. The encoded protein is CASSQEFGGGYTGELFF.

The J gene is TRBJ2-3, the V gene TRBV2; D ambiguous. Germline V gene data show CDR1 as SNHLY and CDR2 as FYNNEI. The CDR3 covers 12 residues. Between the trimmed V and J ends, which lost 8 bases and 4 bases, there was a span of 10 bases. The chain's CDR3 is CASRGDSDTQYF. In DNA, the CDR3 is TGTGCCAGCCGTGGAGATTCAGATACGCAGTATTTT.

There are a few counts of this clone. The chain carries TRBV30 and TRBJ2-2, with 7 bases matching TRBD2. There are 14 residues in the CDR3. CDR1 and CDR2 from the germline V gene are GTSNPN and SVGIG (reference sequence). The ends lost 2 bases at V and 4 bases at J; junction bases unmatched: 4. The CDR3 region is CAWSPTSFTGELFF. In nucleotides, the CDR3 is TGTGCCTGGAGTCCGACTAGCTTCACCGGGGAGCTGTTTTTT.

V gene TRBV20-1 combines with J gene TRBJ1-1; D remains ambiguous. The CDR3 has 11 amino acids. The germline gives CDR1 DFQATT, CDR2 SNEGSKA (reference sequence). DNA of the CDR3: TGCAGGGCCTCTGCGGGGACTGAAGCTTTCTTT. This translates into CRASAGTEAFF.

The chain couples TRBV5-5 to TRBJ2-3; 12 bases match TRBD2. Trimming cost V 0 bases and J 4 bases; bases outside gene matches: 3. CDR1 and CDR2 from the germline V gene are SGHKS and YYEKEE (reference sequence). This CDR3 comprises 16 residues. This CDR3 reads CASSLARLAGADTQYF. The CDR3 nucleotides read TGTGCCAGCAGCTTGGCTCGACTAGCGGGGGCAGATACGCAGTATTTT.

This chain connects TRBV5-6 to TRBJ1-6; D is unresolved. Trimming took 0 bases from V and 7 from J, leaving 8 bases between them. Germline lookup yields CDR1 SGHDT and CDR2 YYEEEE. The CDR3 runs 14 residues. The CDR3 reads CASSLVGNNSPLHF. DNA for the CDR3: TGTGCCAGCAGCTTGGTTGGGAACAATTCACCCCTCCACTTT.

V usage is TRBV6-5 and J usage is TRBJ2-7, with TRBD2 matching 7 bases. CDR1 is MNHEY and CDR2 is SVGAGI in the germline V gene. The CDR3 is 14 amino acids. Unmatched junction bases numbered 8, after V lost 7 bases and J lost 2 bases. CDR3 DNA: TGTGCCAGCACCTCCAGCGGGATGACCTACGAGCAGTACTTC. Its protein product is CASTSSGMTYEQYF.